The 32 T cell receptor beta chains below were found in one sample sequenced in a study of T cell responses to AZD1222 COVID-19 vaccine. The table came from immunoSEQ multiplex PCR; TCRdb's copy has only in-frame clones and leaves some out. The table lists around 140,000 clones, roughly 85% of them singletons. The sample here was peripheral blood, taken 28 days after the second dose of the MenACWY control vaccine. The receptor set was obtained from an adult who received the MenACWY meningococcal vaccine as a control.

The chain couples TRBV7-2 to TRBJ1-2, with 10 nucleotides matching TRBD1. The CDR3 is 14 residues long. Germline V gene data show CDR1 as SGHTA and CDR2 as FQGNSA. With 5 bases clipped from V and 7 bases from J, the junction kept 7 bases outside the gene matches. CDR3 bases: TGTGCCAGCAGCCTCCGACAGGGGGCCTTTGGCTACACCTTC. Protein sequence: CASSLRQGAFGYTF.

The chain joins TRBV28 to TRBJ1-6; no reliable D call. Germline CDR1 and CDR2: MDHEN and SYDVKM. CDR3 length: 18 residues. V lost 2 bases and J 2 bases, leaving 16 bases between the germline ends. The DNA of the CDR3 is TGTGCCAGCAGTTTACGCCCCCGGGGTCTCACCTATAATTCACCCCTCCACTTT. Its protein is CASSLRPRGLTYNSPLHF.

This chain links TRBV25-1 with TRBJ1-4, with 7 bases lining up with TRBD1. After removal of 7 bases from V and 3 bases from J, the junction contained 2 bases not matched to a gene. The germline V gene encodes CDR1 MGHDK and CDR2 SYGVNS. CDR3 length: 13 residues. In nucleotides, the CDR3 is TGTGCCAGCAAGAGGGGGCCTAATGAAAAACTGTTTTTT. Amino acids: CASKRGPNEKLFF.

This clone has a single count. J is TRBJ2-5 and V is TRBV28; D call uncertain. V was pared by 5 bases and J by 5 bases, with 15 bases between. Germline CDR1 MDHEN, CDR2 SYDVKM. CDR3 size: 14 residues. Written as DNA, the CDR3 is TGTGCCAGCAGTCCCCGGTCGTTGCTGGAGACCCAGTACTTC. Its translation is CASSPRSLLETQYF. The entire variable domain, with the rest obtained from reference TRBV28 and TRBJ2-5, is as follows: DVKVTQSSRYLVKRTGEKVFLECVQDMDHENMFWYRQDPGLGLRLIYFSYDVKMKEKGDIPEGYSVSREKKERFSLILESASTNQTSMYLCASSPRSLLETQYFGPGTRLLVL.

The chain carries TRBV2 and TRBJ1-5, with D possibly matching TRBD1 (6 bases). Trimming stripped 5 bases from V and 0 bases from J, with 11 bases between. CDR3 length: 15 amino acids. CDR1 is SNHLY and CDR2 is FYNNEI in the germline V gene. CDR3 sequence (DNA): TGTGCCAGCAGTTCAGGGGCCGCTAGCAATCAGCCCCAGCATTTT. It specifies CASSSGAASNQPQHF. Complete variable domain (other parts from reference TRBV2 and TRBJ1-5): EPEVTQTPSHQVTQMGQEVILRCVPISNHLYFYWYRQILGQKVEFLVSFYNNEISEKSEIFDDQFSVERPDGSNFTLKIRSTKLEDSAMYFCASSSGAASNQPQHFGDGTRLSIL.

The table lists this clone with a few counts. The chain joins TRBV30 to TRBJ2-7, with D possibly being TRBD1 or TRBD2 (5 bases each). The germline CDR1 and CDR2 sequences are GTSNPN and SVGIG (reference sequence). CDR3 size: 15 residues. V was clipped by 7 bases and J by 2 bases, with 21 bases between them. DNA for the CDR3: TGTGCCTTCGGCGCGGGCCGTCAAGGGGCCTACGAGCAGTACTTC. Its protein product is CAFGAGRQGAYEQYF.

DNA of the CDR3: TGTGCCAGTAGTACTCTAACGCCGACAGCGAATGGCTACACCTTC. Amino acids: CASSTLTPTANGYTF. The chain links TRBV19 to TRBJ1-2; D might be TRBD1 (5 bases). V gave up 4 bases and J gave up 6 bases, with 18 bases separating them. Germline loops: CDR1 LNHDA, CDR2 SQIVND (reference sequence). The CDR3 loop spans 15 amino acids.

The chain recombines TRBV5-3 with TRBJ2-1; D gene ambiguous. TRBV5-3 is flagged as an ORF with uncertain function. V lost 0 bases and J 6 bases, leaving 16 bases between the germline ends. CDR3 length: 16 amino acids. The CDR3 region has the DNA TGTGCCAGAAGCTTGGTTTTAGGGATAGTGGGCAATGAGCAGTTCTTC. Amino acids: CARSLVLGIVGNEQFF.

The chain couples TRBV5-1 to TRBJ2-3; TRBD2 aligns across 12 bases. The V segment lost 3 bases and the J segment 0 bases; nucleotides outside the gene matches: 5. In germline, CDR1 is SGHRS, CDR2 YFSETQ. The CDR3 covers 17 residues. The CDR3 loop is CASSWPLAGGSTDTQYF. CDR3 nucleotide sequence: TGCGCCAGCAGCTGGCCCCTAGCGGGAGGGAGCACAGATACGCAGTATTTT.

This chain uses TRBV27 with TRBJ1-5, with D perhaps matching TRBD1 (6 bases). This CDR3 spans 15 amino acids. The V end was cut by 5 bases, the J end by 7 bases, with 18 bases between. The germline V gene encodes CDR1 MNHEY and CDR2 SMNVEV (reference sequence). The DNA for the CDR3 is TGTGCCAGCAGTCTCCGGGGGGCGGGAAGACAGCCCCAGCATTTT. This translates into CASSLRGAGRQPQHF.

This clone occurred once. The gene calls are TRBV9 and TRBJ1-2; 7 bases fit TRBD1. The CDR3 totals 16 residues. V shed 2 bases and J 2 bases; nucleotides not matched to a gene: 9. Germline V gives CDR1 SGDLS, CDR2 YYNGEE. The CDR3 DNA sequence: TGTGCCAGCAGCGTTTTTGACAGGGTAGGCAACTATGGCTACACCTTC. Translated: CASSVFDRVGNYGYTF.

This clone was seen only a few times. The genes are TRBV11-1 and TRBJ2-2, with no clear D. The CDR3 is 14 residues long. Trimming took 4 bases from V and 2 from J, leaving 8 bases between them. Germline-derived CDR1 and CDR2 are SGHAT and FQDESV (reference sequence). CDR3 sequence reads: CASSWKGNTGELFF. The CDR3, as DNA: TGTGCCAGCAGCTGGAAGGGAAACACCGGGGAGCTGTTTTTT.

The genes are TRBV29-1 and TRBJ2-7; perhaps TRBD1 as D (6 bases). Germline V lookup: CDR1 SQVTM, CDR2 ANQGSEA. The V end lost 5 bases, the J end lost 6 bases, and 26 bases lay between the germline ends. CDR3 length: 16 residues. CDR3 nucleotides: TGCAGCGTTCTCCCCGCCGGACGGACAGCTGTGGGCGAGCAGTACTTC. Amino acids: CSVLPAGRTAVGEQYF.

A single count supports this clone. CDR3 in DNA: TGTGCCAGCAGTTACTCGATACGAGTGTACCAAGAGACCCAGTACTTC. The encoded protein is CASSYSIRVYQETQYF. The V call is TRBV6-5, the J call TRBJ2-5, with D unclear. From germline, CDR1 is MNHEY and CDR2 SVGAGI. This CDR3 region has 16 residues. V was cut by 0 bases and J by 0 bases, with 11 bases left in between.

CDR3 bases: TGTGCCAGCAGCCAAGAAGTGAATACTGGAAACACCATATATTTT. It is translated as CASSQEVNTGNTIYF. The gene calls are TRBV4-2 and TRBJ1-3; D unclear. This CDR3 contains 15 residues. Germline V CDR1 and CDR2: LGHNA, YNFKEQ. Trimming removed 0 bases at V and 2 bases at J, with 8 bases between.

The chain combines TRBV4-1 with TRBJ2-1; D remains ambiguous. The CDR3 covers 16 residues. The V and J ends lost 0 bases and 13 bases respectively, with 22 bases between them. CDR1 is MGHRA, CDR2 YSYEKL, per germline. The CDR3 DNA reads as TGCGCCAGCAGCCAAGATGCCAGCCCTTCAATGACAAGTCAGTTCTTC. Its protein is CASSQDASPSMTSQFF.

The V call is TRBV5-1, the J call TRBJ2-3; 8 positions agree with TRBD1. From germline, CDR1 is SGHRS and CDR2 YFSETQ. The junction had 11 bases not matched to a gene; V was cut back by 4 bases and J by 1 base. This CDR3 comprises 17 residues. CDR3 protein: CASSLGQGPGGTDTQYF. In DNA form, the CDR3 reads TGCGCCAGCAGCCTCGGACAGGGACCAGGGGGCACAGATACGCAGTATTTT.

The J gene is TRBJ1-5, the V gene TRBV28; D is perhaps TRBD1 (5 bases). V gave up 1 base and J gave up 2 bases, with 9 bases separating them. Germline CDR1 MDHEN, CDR2 SYDVKM. The CDR3 totals 15 residues. CDR3 nucleotides: TGTGCCAGCAGTTTATCCGGGGGACGCAATCAGCCCCAGCATTTT. The encoded protein is CASSLSGGRNQPQHF.

The rearrangement links TRBV7-2 to TRBJ1-2, with 8 bases identical to TRBD1. The CDR3 sequence is 13 residues long. The trim removed 7 bases at V and 5 bases at J, leaving 6 bases unmatched. Germline V gene data show CDR1 as SGHTA and CDR2 as FQGNSA. The CDR3 loop reads CASTADRDYGYTF. The CDR3 nucleotides read TGTGCCAGCACCGCGGACAGGGATTATGGCTACACCTTC.

The gene calls are TRBV19 and TRBJ1-4; perhaps TRBD1 as D (6 bases). Germline CDR1 is LNHDA and CDR2 is SQIVND (reference sequence). This CDR3 region has 18 residues. V was pared by 7 bases and J by 0 bases, with 21 bases between. The CDR3 sequence is CASNDGTKGLTTNEKLFF. CDR3 nucleotide sequence: TGTGCCAGTAATGACGGGACAAAAGGACTGACAACTAATGAAAAACTGTTTTTT.

The chain has TRBV5-1 and TRBJ2-1; possibly TRBD1 for D (7 bases). The V and J ends lost 4 bases and 1 base respectively, with 12 bases between them. The CDR3 is 15 amino acids. Germline CDR1 reads SGHRS; CDR2 reads YFSETQ. CDR3 coding DNA: TGCGCCAGCAGCCCGGGGGACAGTTCCTACAATGAGCAGTTCTTC. The encoded protein is CASSPGDSSYNEQFF.

V is TRBV24-1 and J is TRBJ1-5; D is possibly TRBD1 (5 bases). CDR1 KGHDR and CDR2 SFDVKD come from the germline V gene. The CDR3 is 16 amino acids. The ends were cut back, 8 bases at V and 0 bases at J, with 16 bases in the middle. This CDR3 is CATIPWTSYSNQPQHF. CDR3 in DNA: TGTGCCACCATTCCGTGGACAAGTTATAGCAATCAGCCCCAGCATTTT.

The CDR3 is CASSPQASSGPYEQYF. As DNA, the CDR3 is TGTGCCAGCAGCCCCCAGGCTAGCAGCGGGCCCTACGAGCAGTACTTC. This chain connects TRBV9 to TRBJ2-7, with a weak D call TRBD2 (6 bases). Trimming took off 4 bases at V and 2 bases at J, with 19 bases between the two ends. The germline V gene has CDR1 SGDLS and CDR2 YYNGEE. The CDR3 totals 16 residues.

The chain carries TRBV28 and TRBJ1-6, with 10 bases identical to TRBD1. Germline V lookup: CDR1 MDHEN, CDR2 SYDVKM. With 2 bases clipped from V and 9 bases from J, the junction kept 16 bases outside the gene matches. The CDR3 loop spans 19 amino acids. The CDR3 here is CASSLHGTGAGKGSSPLHF. CDR3 bases: TGTGCCAGCAGTTTACACGGGACAGGGGCAGGAAAGGGGAGTTCACCCCTCCACTTT.

For the CDR3, the DNA is TGTGCCACCAGCAGAGATTTAGCCGCACCGGGGGGGGGCTACACCTTC. The encoded protein is CATSRDLAAPGGGYTF. The J gene is TRBJ1-2, the V gene TRBV15, with D maybe TRBD1 (5 bases). This CDR3 region has 16 residues. The V and J ends lost 0 bases and 8 bases respectively, with 19 bases between them. Germline V gene lookup returns CDR1 LNHNV and CDR2 YYDKDF (reference sequence).

The rearrangement uses TRBV3-1 (or the pseudogene TRBV3-2) and TRBJ2-3; 10 bases agree with TRBD1. CDR1 is LGHDT and CDR2 is YNNKEL in the germline V gene (reference sequence). Trimming cost V 7 bases and J 3 bases; bases outside gene matches: 7. The CDR3 spans 15 residues. The CDR3 here is CASNLGTGATDTQYF. Written as DNA, the CDR3 is TGTGCCAGCAACCTAGGGACAGGGGCTACAGATACGCAGTATTTT.

This clone occurred a few times. The chain recombines TRBV5-1 with TRBJ1-2; 9 nucleotides agree with TRBD1. Germline CDR1 and CDR2: SGHRS and YFSETQ. The CDR3 consists of 14 residues. The V and J ends lost 4 bases and 4 bases, in that order; junction bases with no gene match: 5. CDR3 bases: TGCGCCAGCAGCGAGCCGGACAGGGGCTATGGCTACACCTTC. Translation: CASSEPDRGYGYTF. Variable domain in full (rest from reference TRBV5-1 and TRBJ1-2): KAGVTQTPRYLIKTRGQQVTLSCSPISGHRSVSWYQQTPGQGLQFLFEYFSETQRNKGNFPGRFSGRQFSNSRSEMNVSTLELGDSALYLCASSEPDRGYGYTFGSGTRLTVV.

The chain couples TRBV6-1 to TRBJ1-2; 9 bases are a match to TRBD1. The germline V gene has CDR1 MNHNS and CDR2 SASEGT. There are 18 residues in the CDR3. Germline trimming cut 0 bases from V and 1 base from J; bases unmatched to any gene: 9. The CDR3 is CASSEAPWGGQGNYGYTF. As DNA, the CDR3 is TGTGCCAGCAGTGAAGCGCCCTGGGGGGGACAGGGTAACTATGGCTACACCTTC.

This chain connects TRBV5-1 to TRBJ1-3, with unresolved D. This CDR3 is built from 14 residues. Germline V gene lookup returns CDR1 SGHRS and CDR2 YFSETQ. Deletions cut 9 bases from V and 3 bases from J, with 16 bases between. The CDR3 reads CATKAGLGGNTIYF. DNA of the CDR3: TGCGCCACGAAGGCAGGCCTTGGTGGAAACACCATATATTTT.

The rearrangement links TRBV19 to TRBJ2-7, with TRBD1 identical over 9 bases. The CDR3 runs to 13 residues. V shed 7 bases, J shed 4 bases, and the junction held 5 bases outside the gene matches. Germline V gene sequence: CDR1 LNHDA, CDR2 SQIVND (reference sequence). The CDR3 region is CASTATGGYEQYF. The CDR3 DNA sequence: TGTGCCAGTACCGCGACAGGGGGGTACGAGCAGTACTTC.

DNA of the CDR3: TGTGCCAGCAGCCAAGGACTAGCGGGAGTCCTTGGGGGGCAGTTCTTC. It is translated as CASSQGLAGVLGGQFF. The V and J genes are TRBV3-1 (or the pseudogene TRBV3-2) and TRBJ2-1; the match to TRBD2 covers 12 bases. CDR1 is LGHDT, CDR2 YNNKEL, per germline (reference sequence). The CDR3 extends over 16 amino acids. After removal of 1 base from V and 12 bases from J, the junction contained 10 bases not matched to a gene.

The DNA of the CDR3 is TGTGCCAGCCAGGGGACAGGGGATAACGAGCAGTACTTC. It codes for CASQGTGDNEQYF. The chain links TRBV2 to TRBJ2-7; 10 bases line up with TRBD1. The J segment lost 5 bases and the V segment lost 8 bases, leaving 6 bases of the junction unmatched. The CDR3 extends over 13 amino acids. Germline CDR1 SNHLY, CDR2 FYNNEI.